These 21 T cell receptor beta chains share one sample of origin, sequenced in a study of T-cell reconstitution after alpha-beta-depleted transplantation in children. Unique molecular identifiers featured in how the TCRbeta library was prepared. A single record per CDR3 protein comes from TCRdb applying MiXCR to the PCR reads. The table records about 60,000 distinct CDR3 sequences, about 40% of them present only once. Sequenced here: PBMCs, mostly from graft donor cells, sampled 360 days after TCRalphabeta/CD19-depleted stem cell transplant. Receptors originate from a male patient under 18 who had a stem cell transplant for acute lymphoblastic leukemia, so the T cells may come from the graft donor.

V is TRBV3-1 and J is TRBJ2-1; TRBD2 aligns across 13 bases. The CDR3 is made up of 17 amino acids. Germline loops: CDR1 LGHDT, CDR2 YNNKEL (reference sequence). Losses at the gene ends were 3 bases for V and 2 bases for J; bases not matched to a gene: 4. The CDR3 reads CASSHWGTSGTYNEQFF. The CDR3, as DNA: TGTGCCAGCAGCCATTGGGGGACTAGCGGGACCTACAATGAGCAGTTCTTC.

This rearrangement joins TRBV20-1 to TRBJ2-5; D is undetermined. The CDR3 runs 12 residues. V lost 3 bases to trimming and J lost 3 bases, with 8 bases between them. CDR1 is DFQATT and CDR2 is SNEGSKA in the germline V gene (reference sequence). The DNA for the CDR3 is TGCAGTGCTAGCGGGTTGGAAGAGACCCAGTACTTC. Its protein is CSASGLEETQYF.

This CDR3 reads CASTTNTEAFF. In nucleotides, the CDR3 is TGTGCCAGCACCACGAACACTGAAGCTTTCTTT. The chain couples TRBV28 to TRBJ1-1; unclear D gene. The CDR3 loop spans 11 amino acids. Germline lookup yields CDR1 MDHEN and CDR2 SYDVKM. V gave up 7 bases and J gave up 1 base, with 4 bases separating them.

V and J are TRBV7-9 and TRBJ1-1, with D unclear. The length of the CDR3 is 14 residues. The ends were cut back, 4 bases at V and 4 bases at J, with 13 bases in the middle. Germline CDR1 is SEHNR and CDR2 is FQNEAQ (reference sequence). Here the CDR3 DNA reads TGTGCCAGCAGCTCCCCTAGGGTGGGCACTGAAGCTTTCTTT. Amino acids: CASSSPRVGTEAFF.

The CDR3 sequence: CASSFGIALGDTQYF. CDR3 nucleotide sequence: TGTGCCAGCAGCTTTGGAATAGCGCTGGGGGATACGCAGTATTTT. The chain carries TRBV7-2 and TRBJ2-3; a possible D gene is TRBD2 (5 bases). This CDR3 spans 15 amino acids. V dropped 3 bases and J dropped 6 bases, with 16 bases sitting between them. Germline lookup yields CDR1 SGHTA and CDR2 FQGNSA.

The chain couples TRBV4-1 to TRBJ1-1, with a weak D call TRBD1 (5 bases). Germline V gives CDR1 MGHRA, CDR2 YSYEKL. Trimming shortened V by 1 base and J by 7 bases, and 16 bases separated the two germline ends. The CDR3 is made up of 15 amino acids. In nucleotides, the CDR3 is TGCGCCAGCAGCCAAGGAGGGGCGGGGGAGTTTGAAGCTTTCTTT. Translating gives CASSQGGAGEFEAFF.

This chain links TRBV4-3 with TRBJ2-3; a weak D match, TRBD2 (5 bases). The CDR3 runs to 18 residues. Germline CDR1 is LGHNA and CDR2 is YSLEER. V was cut by 0 bases and J by 2 bases, with 18 bases left in between. The CDR3 protein is CASSQDFTGSGNTDTQYF. For the CDR3, the DNA is TGCGCCAGCAGCCAAGATTTTACGGGGAGTGGTAACACAGATACGCAGTATTTT.

This rearrangement joins TRBV5-6 to TRBJ1-2; D call uncertain. CDR3 size: 14 residues. V was shortened by 0 bases and J by 2 bases, with 8 bases between the two germline ends. CDR1 SGHDT and CDR2 YYEEEE come from the germline V gene. The CDR3 here is CASSLGGANYGYTF. CDR3 sequence (DNA): TGTGCCAGCAGCTTGGGGGGAGCGAACTATGGCTACACCTTC.

The chain employs TRBV29-1 and TRBJ2-1; a possible D gene is TRBD2 (5 bases). CDR1 and CDR2 (germline): SQVTM, ANQGSEA. The V end was cut by 4 bases, the J end by 7 bases, with 20 bases between. The CDR3 extends over 15 amino acids. DNA of the CDR3: TGCAGCGTTGGTCGAACTTCGTCCCCGGGGAATGAGCAGTTCTTC. Translation: CSVGRTSSPGNEQFF.

This chain connects TRBV11-1 to TRBJ1-2; tentatively, D is TRBD1 (5 bases). The V and J ends lost 0 bases and 2 bases respectively, with 7 bases between them. CDR3 size: 14 residues. CDR1 and CDR2 from the germline V gene are SGHAT and FQDESV (reference sequence). The CDR3 loop is CASSLAQGNYGYTF. The CDR3 DNA reads TGTGCCAGCAGCTTAGCCCAGGGAAACTATGGCTACACCTTC.

V and J are TRBV6-5 and TRBJ2-7; TRBD2 matches at 7 bases. Germline CDR1 MNHEY, CDR2 SVGAGI. Germline trimming cut 5 bases from V and 3 bases from J; bases unmatched to any gene: 10. The CDR3 length is 15 residues. The CDR3 sequence: CASSTKSGKHYEQYF. CDR3 in DNA: TGTGCCAGCAGTACCAAAAGCGGGAAACACTACGAGCAGTACTTC.

There are a few counts of this clonotype. The chain recombines TRBV4-1 with TRBJ2-7; 7 bases agree with TRBD2. V trimming: 3 bases; J trimming: 0 bases; junction bases outside the gene matches: 2. This CDR3 contains 14 residues. Germline V gene lookup returns CDR1 MGHRA and CDR2 YSYEKL. CDR3 loop: CASSQLAVSYEQYF. In DNA, the CDR3 is TGCGCCAGCAGCCAGCTAGCGGTCTCCTACGAGCAGTACTTC.

V gene TRBV28 combines with J gene TRBJ1-6, with a possible D match to TRBD1 (6 bases). From germline, CDR1 is MDHEN and CDR2 SYDVKM. The CDR3 is 18 residues long. The V end lost 1 base, the J end lost 10 bases, and 23 bases lay between the germline ends. CDR3 in amino acids: CASSLSPWRGVQESPLHF. As DNA, the CDR3 is TGTGCCAGCAGTTTATCCCCCTGGAGGGGGGTCCAAGAATCACCCCTCCACTTT.

This rearrangement joins TRBV6-1 to TRBJ1-4; 7 bases are a match to TRBD1. This CDR3 comprises 14 residues. V lost 6 bases and J lost 6; bases outside the gene matches: 7. The germline gives CDR1 MNHNS, CDR2 SASEGT. The CDR3 reads CASSQTGWDEKLFF. CDR3 nucleotides: TGTGCCAGCAGCCAGACAGGGTGGGATGAAAAACTGTTTTTT.

This clonotype has only a few counts. This chain joins TRBV20-1 and TRBJ2-7; weak D call: TRBD1 (6 bases). CDR1 and CDR2 from the germline V gene are DFQATT and SNEGSKA (reference sequence). V was cut by 0 bases and J by 2 bases, with 11 bases left in between. This CDR3 is 14 amino acids long. The CDR3 region has the DNA TGCAGTGCTAGAGATACAGGGCTAACCTACGAGCAGTACTTC. As protein: CSARDTGLTYEQYF.

The CDR3 reads CSAYSGRSYNEQFF. CDR3 DNA: TGCAGCGCCTATAGCGGGAGATCCTACAATGAGCAGTTCTTC. The chain links TRBV29-1 to TRBJ2-1; 9 nucleotides match TRBD2. Trimming removed 7 bases from V and 1 base from J; junction bases left unmatched: 5. Germline V gives CDR1 SQVTM, CDR2 ANQGSEA. The CDR3 totals 14 residues.

The rearrangement uses TRBV7-8 and TRBJ1-5; D call uncertain. V was clipped by 2 bases and J by 0 bases, with 8 bases between them. The CDR3 covers 15 residues. Per germline, CDR1 SGHVS and CDR2 FQNEAQ. The CDR3 protein is CASSLLGNSNQPQHF. Here the CDR3 DNA reads TGTGCCAGCAGCTTACTGGGCAATAGCAATCAGCCCCAGCATTTT.

The count of this clonotype is one. This chain joins TRBV7-9 and TRBJ2-2, with D unresolved. The CDR3 extends over 16 amino acids. The germline CDR1 and CDR2 sequences are SEHNR and FQNEAQ (reference sequence). The ends were cut back, 5 bases at V and 1 base at J, with 14 bases in the middle. The CDR3: CASSHLGPMNTGELFF. The CDR3 DNA follows: TGTGCCAGCAGCCACCTAGGGCCTATGAACACCGGGGAGCTGTTTTTT.

This clonotype showed up just a few times. This rearrangement joins TRBV21-1 to TRBJ2-3; TRBD2 reflects the table's D call only, with no check against the DNA. TRBV21-1 is classified as a pseudogene. The CDR3 covers 16 residues. The CDR3 DNA follows: TGTGCCAGCAGCAAAGCCGGGACTAAAATCACAGATACGCAGTATTTT. Protein sequence: CASSKAGTKITDTQYF.

The gene calls are TRBV11-2 and TRBJ2-5; D ambiguous. The V end was cut by 1 base, the J end by 1 base, with 4 bases between. CDR1 is SGHAT, CDR2 FQNNGV, per germline. This CDR3 is built from 13 residues. The DNA for the CDR3 is TGTGCCAGCAGCTTAGGCGTCCAAGAGACCCAGTACTTC. It is translated as CASSLGVQETQYF.

The chain combines TRBV7-9 with TRBJ2-1; no clear D. CDR3 length: 14 residues. Germline V gene lookup returns CDR1 SEHNR and CDR2 FQNEAQ (reference sequence). V lost 8 bases and J 4 bases, leaving 15 bases between the germline ends. The CDR3 DNA follows: TGTGCCAGCCTCCCACTACCTTATTACAATGAGCAGTTCTTC. Its translation is CASLPLPYYNEQFF.